In this sample, the clone carrying this T cell receptor (beta chain) turned up once. The entry originates in a study of shared clonotypes between healthy human individuals. CDR3 length equals 12 residues. Trimming cost V 2 bases and J 8 bases, with 6 bases left between them. The germline CDR1 and CDR2 sequences are MNHEY and SVGAGI. Adult Caucasians living in Nashville, Tennessee made up all of the donors. Libraries were prepared by immunoSEQ multiplex PCR; TCRdb keeps only in-frame clonotypes and omits some of them. The sample lists approximately 740,000 clones; about 74% were seen once. V gene TRBV6-5 combines with J gene TRBJ1-4; a possible D gene is TRBD1 (5 bases). The sequenced sample consisted of memory CD4+ T cells sorted from blood. Subset indicated: CD45RA-negative fraction. The clonotype was recovered from a woman between 25 and 40 years old in good health. The CDR3 bases are TGTGCCAGCAGTTACCAGGGAGAAAAACTGTTTTTT. As protein: CASSYQGEKLFF.